The 26 T cell receptor beta chains given below trace back to one sample, sequenced in a study of cytomegalovirus exposure and HLA in healthy donors. With 60 Vbeta and 13 Jbeta primers, the PCR was carried out. The data were produced by immunoSEQ multiplex PCR, yet TCRdb's version contains in-frame clones alone and is incomplete. The sample yields over 100,000 clones, under 85% seen once. Sequenced sample: PBMCs. These receptors all stem from a man under 40 in good health and CMV-seropositive.

The genes are TRBV19 and TRBJ2-5, with TRBD1 as a possible D gene (6 bases). The CDR3 covers 14 residues. Per the germline V gene, CDR1 is LNHDA and CDR2 is SQIVND (reference sequence). Trimming stripped 3 bases from V and 3 bases from J, with 11 bases between. In nucleotides, the CDR3 is TGTGCCAGTAGTATCAACAGGGCTAAAGAGACCCAGTACTTC. Translation: CASSINRAKETQYF.

This chain links TRBV5-6 with TRBJ2-4; TRBD2 aligns across 11 bases. Looked up from germline, CDR1 is SGHDT and CDR2 is YYEEEE. CDR3 size: 17 residues. Unmatched junction bases numbered 6, after V lost 2 bases and J lost 2 bases. The CDR3, as DNA: TGTGCCAGCAGCTTTACTATAGCGGGAGGGCCCAAAAACATTCAGTACTTC. Its protein product is CASSFTIAGGPKNIQYF.

V is TRBV18 and J is TRBJ1-1, with D possibly matching TRBD1 (6 bases). Germline assignment: CDR1 KGHSH and CDR2 LQKENI. The CDR3 totals 15 residues. The V end lost 5 bases, the J end lost 2 bases, and 15 bases lay between the germline ends. The CDR3: CASSVTGTLNTEAFF. The CDR3 bases are TGTGCCAGCTCAGTAACCGGGACACTAAACACTGAAGCTTTCTTT.

The chain carries TRBV6-5 and TRBJ1-2, with 12 bases lining up with TRBD1. CDR3 size: 14 residues. Trimming at V came to 7 bases and at J to 7 bases, leaving 7 bases not matched to a gene. The V gene's germline CDR1 is MNHEY and CDR2 SVGAGI. The CDR3 nucleotides read TGTGCCAGCACCTCGGGACAGGGGGCTTGTGGCTACACCTTC. Translating gives CASTSGQGACGYTF.

This clone was counted once. V gene TRBV9 combines with J gene TRBJ2-1; 9 bases fit TRBD1. The CDR3 sequence is 16 residues long. Germline V lookup: CDR1 SGDLS, CDR2 YYNGEE. Trimming cost V 6 bases and J 9 bases; bases outside gene matches: 16. CDR3 amino acids: CASTQLPGQGQSEQFF. The CDR3 DNA follows: TGTGCCAGCACCCAACTCCCGGGACAGGGTCAGAGTGAGCAGTTCTTC. Full variable domain (rest looked up from reference TRBV9 and TRBJ2-1): DSGVTQTPKHLITATGQRVTLRCSPRSGDLSVYWYQQSLDQGLQFLIQYYNGEERAKGNILERFSAQQFPDLHSELNLSSLELGDSALYFCASTQLPGQGQSEQFFGPGTRLTVL.

This clone was detected only once. The chain links TRBV7-2 to TRBJ1-2, with TRBD1 matching 10 bases. This CDR3 is built from 13 residues. With 5 bases clipped from V and 7 bases from J, the junction kept 4 bases outside the gene matches. Germline V CDR1 and CDR2: SGHTA, FQGNSA. The CDR3 is CASSTGTGAGYTF. DNA of the CDR3: TGTGCCAGCAGCACCGGGACAGGGGCTGGCTACACCTTC. Complete variable domain (other parts from reference TRBV7-2 and TRBJ1-2): GAGVSQSPSNKVTEKGKDVELRCDPISGHTALYWYRQSLGQGLEFLIYFQGNSAPDKSGLPSDRFSAERTGGSVSTLTIQRTQQEDSAVYLCASSTGTGAGYTFGSGTRLTVV.

This chain uses TRBV4-1 with TRBJ2-2, with D perhaps matching TRBD2 (7 bases). This CDR3 comprises 16 residues. V was clipped by 0 bases and J by 7 bases, with 15 bases between them. CDR1 is MGHRA and CDR2 is YSYEKL in the germline V gene. CDR3 in DNA: TGCGCCAGCAGCCAAGATCTTGGGGGGGCCGGCGGGGAGCTGTTTTTT. This codes for CASSQDLGGAGGELFF.

The table lists this clone with many counts. The same CDR3 also results from other DNA sequences found in this sample. The chain combines TRBV4-3 with TRBJ1-1; possible D gene TRBD1, 6 bases. Germline CDR1 is LGHNA and CDR2 is YSLEER. V lost 4 bases and J 0 bases, leaving 9 bases between the germline ends. This CDR3 comprises 14 residues. DNA for the CDR3: TGCGCCAGCAGCCCCGGACAGTTGAACACTGAAGCTTTCTTT. It encodes CASSPGQLNTEAFF.

There are a few counts of this clone. Distinct nucleotide sequences in the sample also encode this CDR3. This chain joins TRBV9 and TRBJ1-5; D not resolved. The germline V gene has CDR1 SGDLS and CDR2 YYNGEE. This CDR3 is built from 15 residues. Trimming removed 0 bases at V and 5 bases at J, with 12 bases between. The CDR3 region has the DNA TGTGCCAGCAGCGTAGCTGGGCGGGCAGATCAGCCCCAGCATTTT. It codes for CASSVAGRADQPQHF.

This clone has a handful of counts. The rearrangement links TRBV28 to TRBJ1-1; D call uncertain. CDR3 length equals 11 residues. Germline CDR1 reads MDHEN; CDR2 reads SYDVKM. Trimming took off 3 bases at V and 5 bases at J, with 4 bases between the two ends. CDR3 coding DNA: TGTGCCAGCAGTTTTAGTACTGAAGCTTTCTTT. Encoded protein: CASSFSTEAFF.

The chain combines TRBV6-5 with TRBJ2-3; D gene ambiguous. CDR3 length: 11 amino acids. CDR1 is MNHEY and CDR2 is SVGAGI in the germline V gene. V was trimmed by 10 bases and J by 4 bases, leaving 9 bases between them. CDR3 sequence (DNA): TGTGCCACTATATCATCAGATACGCAGTATTTT. The encoded protein is CATISSDTQYF.

Worth noting for this clone: One end of the junction fails to match germline, which may point to a read error. V is TRBV5-6 and J is TRBJ1-2; D uncertain. The length of the CDR3 is 15 residues. Germline-derived CDR1 and CDR2 are SGHDT and YYEEEE. The CDR3 region has the DNA TGTGCCAGCAGTTCTGGGTTCAGACCTAACTATGGCTACCCCTTC. Its protein product is CASSSGFRPNYGYPF.

The chain carries TRBV28 and TRBJ1-4; 7 bases agree with TRBD1. The V gene end was trimmed by 6 bases and the J gene end by 2 bases; junction bases not matched to a gene: 3. Germline CDR1 reads MDHEN; CDR2 reads SYDVKM. There are 14 residues in the CDR3. The CDR3 loop reads CASRKGGTNEKLFF. The DNA of the CDR3 is TGTGCCAGCAGAAAAGGGGGCACTAATGAAAAACTGTTTTTT.

J is TRBJ2-2 and V is TRBV18, with D maybe TRBD1 (5 bases). Germline V CDR1 and CDR2: KGHSH, LQKENI. Trimming left V 3 bases short and J 1 base short, with 12 bases between. The CDR3 covers 16 residues. CDR3 DNA: TGTGCCAGCTCACCCCTCTTAGGGGAGAACACCGGGGAGCTGTTTTTT. This translates into CASSPLLGENTGELFF.

This sequence joins TRBV2 and TRBJ2-3; no reliable D call. Trimming shortened V by 6 bases and J by 2 bases, and 12 bases separated the two germline ends. The CDR3 has 14 amino acids. In germline, CDR1 is SNHLY, CDR2 FYNNEI. CDR3 in amino acids: CASSVFPPTDTQYF. The CDR3 DNA follows: TGTGCCAGCAGCGTGTTTCCCCCCACAGATACGCAGTATTTT.

V and J are TRBV7-3 and TRBJ2-7; D not certain. Trimming shortened V by 2 bases and J by 0 bases, and 5 bases separated the two germline ends. This CDR3 is 13 amino acids long. Germline CDR1 and CDR2: SGHTA and FQGTGA. CDR3 sequence (DNA): TGTGCCAGCAGCTTAGGGCACTCCTACGAGCAGTACTTC. Amino acids: CASSLGHSYEQYF.

The CDR3 DNA is TGTGCCAGCAGTGAGGGAGGTAACTATGGCTACACCTTC. Its protein product is CASSEGGNYGYTF. The rearrangement joins TRBV25-1 to TRBJ1-2; D not certain. Germline values: CDR1 MGHDK, CDR2 SYGVNS. V shed 3 bases and J shed 1 base, with 6 bases lying between them. CDR3 size: 13 residues.

Comment on this clone: At one of its ends the junction is not consistent with the germline gene, which may arise from a read error. The chain carries TRBV9 and TRBJ1-2; no clear D. CDR3 length equals 15 residues. CDR1 and CDR2 (germline): SGDLS, YYNGEE. The CDR3 DNA reads TGTGCCAGCAGTCGGGAGGAGTCGCTGGTCTATGGCTACCCCTTC. The encoded protein is CASSREESLVYGYPF.

The chain links TRBV2 to TRBJ1-6; tentative D call: TRBD1 (5 bases). V shed 3 bases and J shed 9 bases, with 9 bases lying between them. The germline gives CDR1 SNHLY, CDR2 FYNNEI. CDR3 length equals 13 residues. The CDR3 nucleotides read TGTGCCAGCAGTGAGCAGGGAGGTTCACCCCTCCACTTT. It encodes CASSEQGGSPLHF.

V is TRBV9 and J is TRBJ2-1; D unresolved. V gave up 1 base and J gave up 9 bases, with 14 bases separating them. Per germline, CDR1 SGDLS and CDR2 YYNGEE. This CDR3 spans 14 amino acids. The CDR3 nucleotides read TGTGCCAGCAGCGTATTACCGCGGATGAGTGAGCAGTTCTTC. Its protein product is CASSVLPRMSEQFF.

The genes are TRBV19 and TRBJ2-7, with 7 bases lining up with TRBD1. This CDR3 is 12 amino acids long. In germline, CDR1 is LNHDA, CDR2 SQIVND (reference sequence). Trimming removed 5 bases from V and 6 bases from J; junction bases left unmatched: 4. In DNA, the CDR3 is TGTGCCAGTAGTCTCCGACAGGGCGAGCAGTACTTC. Translating gives CASSLRQGEQYF.

In its sample, this clone was seen a few times. The chain combines TRBV2 with TRBJ2-5; D gene uncertain. The germline CDR1 and CDR2 sequences are SNHLY and FYNNEI. The CDR3 is 13 residues long. V was cut by 2 bases and J by 1 base, with 5 bases left in between. CDR3 DNA: TGTGCCAGCAGTGAACTACGCCAAGAGACCCAGTACTTC. Amino acid sequence: CASSELRQETQYF.

V is TRBV5-1 and J is TRBJ1-4; the D is unclear. Germline V gene lookup returns CDR1 SGHRS and CDR2 YFSETQ. CDR3 size: 14 residues. The ends were cut back, 1 base at V and 8 bases at J, with 12 bases in the middle. The CDR3 protein is CASSLRNGVEKLFF. CDR3 in DNA: TGCGCCAGCAGCTTGAGGAACGGGGTCGAAAAACTGTTTTTT.

The count of this clone is one. The rearrangement links TRBV5-1 to TRBJ2-6; tentative D call: TRBD1 (6 bases). Germline V gene lookup returns CDR1 SGHRS and CDR2 YFSETQ. The CDR3 is 15 amino acids. Trimming took off 4 bases at V and 2 bases at J, with 10 bases between the two ends. In DNA, the CDR3 is TGCGCCAGCAGCGTAGGGACACCTGGGGCCAACGTCCTGACTTTC. Its protein is CASSVGTPGANVLTF.

The chain couples TRBV28 to TRBJ2-5; 10 bases fit TRBD1. Germline assignment: CDR1 MDHEN and CDR2 SYDVKM. The CDR3 contains 15 residues. The V segment lost 5 bases and the J segment 6 bases; nucleotides outside the gene matches: 9. The CDR3, as DNA: TGTGCCAGCAGTCCCACGACAGGGGGCGCAAAGACCCAGTACTTC. It specifies CASSPTTGGAKTQYF.

The rearrangement joins TRBV25-1 to TRBJ2-7, with D possibly being TRBD1 (5 bases). This CDR3 is built from 16 residues. The germline gives CDR1 MGHDK, CDR2 SYGVNS. Trimming took 4 bases from V and 0 from J, leaving 16 bases between them. The CDR3 reads CASSGQTPLSSYEQYF. The CDR3 coding sequence is TGTGCCAGCAGTGGACAGACCCCCCTAAGCTCCTACGAGCAGTACTTC.